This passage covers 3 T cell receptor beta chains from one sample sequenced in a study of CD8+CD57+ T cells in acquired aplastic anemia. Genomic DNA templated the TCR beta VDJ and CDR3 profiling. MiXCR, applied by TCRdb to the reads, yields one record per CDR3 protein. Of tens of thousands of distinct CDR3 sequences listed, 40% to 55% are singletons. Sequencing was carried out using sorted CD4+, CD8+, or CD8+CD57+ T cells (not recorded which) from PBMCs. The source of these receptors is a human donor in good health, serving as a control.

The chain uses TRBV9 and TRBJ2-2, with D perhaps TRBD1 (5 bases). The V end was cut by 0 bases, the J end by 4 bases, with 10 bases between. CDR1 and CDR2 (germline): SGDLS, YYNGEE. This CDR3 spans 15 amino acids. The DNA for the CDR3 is TGTGCCAGCAGCGTAGGGCTAACAGGCACCGGGGAGCTGTTTTTT. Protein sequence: CASSVGLTGTGELFF.

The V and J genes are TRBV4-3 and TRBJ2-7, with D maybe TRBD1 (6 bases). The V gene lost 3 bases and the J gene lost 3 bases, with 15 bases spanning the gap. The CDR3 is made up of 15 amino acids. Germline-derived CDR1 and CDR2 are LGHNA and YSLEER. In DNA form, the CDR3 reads TGCGCCAGCAGCCACCCGGACGGACAGTACTACGAGCAGTACTTC. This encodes CASSHPDGQYYEQYF.

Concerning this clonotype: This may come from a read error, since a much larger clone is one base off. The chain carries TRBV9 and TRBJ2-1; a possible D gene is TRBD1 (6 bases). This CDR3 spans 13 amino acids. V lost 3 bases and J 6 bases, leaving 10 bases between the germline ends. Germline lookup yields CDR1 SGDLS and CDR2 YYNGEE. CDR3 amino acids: CASSGQAPNEQFF. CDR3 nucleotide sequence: TGTGCCAGCAGCGGACAGGCTCCCAATGAGCAGTTCTTC.